A selection of T cell receptor beta chains follows, all from one sample in a study of cytomegalovirus exposure and HLA in healthy donors. The method was immunoSEQ multiplex PCR; TCRdb's version includes in-frame clones alone and lacks a portion of them. The sample yields more than 150,000 clones, roughly 80% seen once. The sequenced sample was PBMCs. All receptors come from a man aged 35 to 55 in good health and CMV-seronegative. Both conserved end residues are part of each CDR3. Fields, in order: J gene, clone size, V gene, D gene, CDR3 DNA, CDR3 protein. D genes are given only for firm matches. For some rows the clone size is stated as once, few or many, or as a class when expanded; others skip it.

J: TRBJ1-1; size: NA; V: TRBV9; D: NA; DNA: TGTGCCAGCAGCGCCGGGGGGGGGTCGAGGAACACTGAAGCTTTCTTT; CDR3: CASSAGGGSRNTEAFF
J: TRBJ2-7; size: once; V: TRBV19; D: NA; DNA: TGTGCCAGTAGTATAGTCTCGGGTGAGCAGTACTTC; CDR3: CASSIVSGEQYF
J: TRBJ2-1; size: NA; V: TRBV7-6; D: NA; DNA: TGTGCCAGCAGCCCCGAGCTGAGCTCCTACAATGAGCAGTTCTTC; CDR3: CASSPELSSYNEQFF
J: TRBJ1-2; size: NA; V: TRBV4-1; D: TRBD1; DNA: TGCGCCAGCAGCCAATTAGGCAGGGGGCCGAGGAGCTATGGCCACACCTTC; CDR3: CASSQLGRGPRSYGHTF
J: TRBJ1-5; size: NA; V: TRBV19; D: TRBD1; DNA: TGTGCCAGTGACAGGACAGGGGGGAAGGGCAATCAGCCCCAGCATTTT; CDR3: CASDRTGGKGNQPQHF
J: TRBJ1-3; size: NA; V: TRBV6-6; D: NA; DNA: TGTGCCAGCAGTTACCAGTGGCAGTCTGGAAACACCATATATTTT; CDR3: CASSYQWQSGNTIYF
J: TRBJ2-7; size: NA; V: TRBV5-1; D: NA; DNA: TGCGCCAGCAGCTTGGGAGGCCAGGGGATTTCCTACGAGCAGTACTTC; CDR3: CASSLGGQGISYEQYF
J: TRBJ1-1; size: NA; V: TRBV11-3; D: NA; DNA: TGTGCCAGCAGTGGGGCACGGGCGAACACTGAAGCTTTCTTT; CDR3: CASSGARANTEAFF
J: TRBJ1-3; size: NA; V: TRBV2; D: NA; DNA: TGTGCCAGCAGTGAACGTCGGGGGGCGGGTGGAAACACCATATATTTT; CDR3: CASSERRGAGGNTIYF
J: TRBJ1-2; size: NA; V: TRBV28; D: NA; DNA: TGTGCCAGCAGTTTAGGGGAGAGCCCCTATGGCTACACCTTC; CDR3: CASSLGESPYGYTF
J: TRBJ2-5; size: NA; V: TRBV19; D: NA; DNA: TGTGCCAGTAGTATACGTTATCGGGGGGCGGGGGAGACCCAGTACTTC; CDR3: CASSIRYRGAGETQYF
J: TRBJ2-1; size: NA; V: TRBV11-3; D: TRBD1; DNA: TGTGCCAGCAGCTTTTATTCAGGGGGCGCCTCCTACAATGAGCAGTTCTTC; CDR3: CASSFYSGGASYNEQFF
J: TRBJ1-1; size: NA; V: TRBV10-3; D: TRBD1; DNA: TGTGCCATCAGTGAGCAGGCAGGGGGCACTGAAGCTTTCTTT; CDR3: CAISEQAGGTEAFF
J: TRBJ1-1; size: NA; V: TRBV28; D: NA; DNA: TGTGCCAGCAGTTTACAGGCCCCCGTCAACACTGAAGCTTTCTTT; CDR3: CASSLQAPVNTEAFF
J: TRBJ1-3; size: NA; V: TRBV5-1; D: TRBD1; DNA: TGCGCCAGCAGCCCTGGACAGGGGGGAAACACCATATATTTT; CDR3: CASSPGQGGNTIYF
J: TRBJ2-1; size: NA; V: TRBV18; D: NA; DNA: TGTGCCAGCTCACCCCAGGGTTCCTACAATGAGCAGTTCTTC; CDR3: CASSPQGSYNEQFF
J: TRBJ2-1; size: NA; V: TRBV10-2; D: NA; DNA: TGCGCCAGCAGTGAGTATAGTCCCGACAATGAGCAGTTCTTC; CDR3: CASSEYSPDNEQFF